This T cell receptor (beta chain) was sequenced for a study of Ad26.COV2.S vaccination and SARS-CoV-2 variants. Some clones are missing from TCRdb's copy, which holds only in-frame ones; the method was immunoSEQ multiplex PCR. Among around 320,000 clones listed, over 80% were seen once. Germline V CDR1 and CDR2: SGHVS, FNYEAQ. V was shortened by 0 bases and J by 6 bases, with 14 bases between the two germline ends. The CDR3 contains 16 residues. Regarding treatment: around 19 received Ad26.COV2.S at low or high dose, single or two shots; several received placebo; per-sample allocation not given. Day 63 after the first injection of vaccine or placebo was the sampling time.

The sample here was peripheral blood, taken in a trial of Ad26.COV2.S vaccine versus placebo. This chain links TRBV7-6 with TRBJ1-4; D remains unclear. The clonotype originates from a person between 18 and 65 years old who received the Ad26.COV2.S COVID-19 vaccine or a placebo. The CDR3 region has the DNA TGTGCCAGCAGCTTAGCGCCCCCAGGATCCGATGAAAAACTGTTTTTT. It translates to CASSLAPPGSDEKLFF.